This T cell receptor beta chain was obtained from a study of blood T cell repertoires in COVID-19. Study at large: Sources were T cells, B-cell-depleted T cells, or PBMCs; the material itself was cDNA or gDNA.

Libraries were prepared by immunoSEQ multiplex PCR; TCRdb keeps only in-frame clonotypes and omits some of them. The sample has about 82,000 clones, around 82% seen once. This CDR3 is 13 amino acids long. Germline V gene data show CDR1 as MNHEY and CDR2 as SVGAGI. V dropped 6 bases and J dropped 9 bases, with 15 bases sitting between them. The rearrangement links TRBV6-5 to TRBJ2-1; D is unresolved. Sequencing input: peripheral blood. The TCR comes from a woman aged 55-69 years with acute or convalescent COVID-19. This CDR3 reads CASSLTFSSEQFF. The CDR3 nucleotides are TGTGCCAGCAGCCTGACGTTCTCTAGTGAGCAGTTCTTC.